The clone carrying this TCR beta chain was observed at least ten times. The record originates from a study of T cells in Graves' hyperthyroidism and ophthalmopathy. TCR beta CDR3 regions were amplified from RNA transcripts. The study used the HTBI primer set for a first-round RT-PCR of the TCR CDR3. TCRdb fed the multiplex PCR reads into MiXCR, producing one record per CDR3 protein. The sample holds approximately 600,000 distinct CDR3 sequences, roughly 15% seen once. The study left out patients who had uncontrolled infection, other autoimmune disease, pregnancy or lactation. The PBMCs studied were ones that came from 10 ml fresh peripheral blood. The receptor was derived from a woman in her thirties or forties with Graves' ophthalmopathy. The sequencing input was blood.

The CDR3 is CSAYRGGARGEQYF. The CDR3 bases are TGCAGCGCTTATCGCGGAGGGGCTCGAGGGGAGCAGTACTTC. V usage is TRBV20-1 and J usage is TRBJ2-7, with D maybe TRBD2 (6 bases). This CDR3 region has 14 residues. Germline V gene data show CDR1 as DFQATT and CDR2 as SNEGSKA (reference sequence).